The next 11 T cell receptor beta chains were all read from a single sample in a study of Ad26.COV2.S vaccination and SARS-CoV-2 variants. Sample treatment: around 19 received Ad26.COV2.S at low or high dose, single or two shots; about 5 received placebo; per-sample allocation not given. Day 63 following the first vaccine or placebo injection was when the samples were taken. The assay was immunoSEQ multiplex PCR, and TCRdb's table has in-frame clones only and misses some. Among 330,000 or so clones listed, 85% to 90% were seen once. Sequenced material: peripheral blood, taken in a trial of Ad26.COV2.S vaccine versus placebo. The receptors derive from a person between 18 and 65 years old who received the Ad26.COV2.S COVID-19 vaccine or a placebo.

The CDR3 DNA is TGTGCCAGCAGCTTAGTTGGTAGGTTACATAGCGGCAATGAGCAGTTCTTC. Its protein is CASSLVGRLHSGNEQFF. The chain employs TRBV7-2 and TRBJ2-1; tentative D call: TRBD2 (6 bases). V was shortened by 1 base and J by 6 bases, with 19 bases between the two germline ends. The germline V gene has CDR1 SGHTA and CDR2 FQGNSA. The CDR3 runs to 17 residues.

The chain employs TRBV2 and TRBJ1-4; D unresolved. The germline V gene has CDR1 SNHLY and CDR2 FYNNEI. The CDR3 is 14 residues long. V gave up 11 bases and J gave up 0 bases, with 13 bases separating them. The CDR3 nucleotides read TGTGCCGGCCGGAGGGAGGCAACTAATGAAAAACTGTTTTTT. It yields the protein CAGRREATNEKLFF.

The chain has TRBV27 and TRBJ1-6, with D possibly being TRBD1 (6 bases). V gave up 7 bases and J gave up 2 bases, with 15 bases separating them. The CDR3 is 16 residues long. CDR1 and CDR2 from the germline V gene are MNHEY and SMNVEV (reference sequence). The CDR3 nucleotides read TGTGCCAGCACCCACAGGGTAGCGGCCTATAATTCACCCCTCCACTTT. Its translation is CASTHRVAAYNSPLHF.

The chain recombines TRBV5-1 with TRBJ1-2, with no clear D. Trimming removed 4 bases from V and 4 bases from J, with 14 bases in between. This CDR3 has 14 amino acids. Per germline, CDR1 SGHRS and CDR2 YFSETQ. This CDR3 is CASSPDGSIYGYTF. CDR3 nucleotide sequence: TGCGCCAGCAGCCCGGACGGTTCAATCTATGGCTACACCTTC.

This chain joins TRBV5-4 and TRBJ2-1; TRBD1 matches at 8 bases. CDR3 length: 15 residues. Germline CDR1 SGHNT, CDR2 YYREEE (reference sequence). The V gene end was trimmed by 4 bases and the J gene end by 0 bases; junction bases not matched to a gene: 3. The CDR3 nucleotides read TGTGCCAGCAGCCACAGGGGGGACTCCTACAATGAGCAGTTCTTC. It translates to CASSHRGDSYNEQFF.

This clone showed up just once. The gene calls are TRBV13 and TRBJ1-6, with a possible D match to TRBD1 (5 bases). The CDR3 spans 14 residues. Germline CDR1 PRHDT, CDR2 FYEKMQ (reference sequence). Trimming removed 5 bases at V and 9 bases at J, with 14 bases between. CDR3 region: CASSPGGQGSPLHF. DNA for the CDR3: TGTGCCAGCAGCCCAGGAGGCCAGGGTTCACCCCTCCACTTT.

This chain connects TRBV3-1 (or the pseudogene TRBV3-2) to TRBJ2-7; D is unresolved. V lost 1 base to trimming and J lost 7 bases, with 5 bases between them. CDR1 and CDR2 from the germline V gene are LGHDT and YNNKEL (reference sequence). This CDR3 spans 11 amino acids. The CDR3, as DNA: TGTGCCAGCAGCCAAGGGGGAGAGCAGTACTTC. This codes for CASSQGGEQYF.

CDR3: CASSTDTGELFF. The CDR3 region has the DNA TGTGCCAGCAGCACAGACACCGGGGAGCTGTTTTTT. The chain has TRBV6-5 and TRBJ2-2, with no clear D. Between the trimmed V and J ends, which lost 6 bases and 3 bases, there was a span of 5 bases. Germline V lookup: CDR1 MNHEY, CDR2 SVGAGI. There are 12 residues in the CDR3.

The sample holds one count of this clone. The chain is built from TRBV19 and TRBJ1-2; the D gene is possibly TRBD1 (6 bases). The CDR3 totals 16 residues. V lost 4 bases to trimming and J lost 8 bases, with 23 bases between them. CDR1 is LNHDA and CDR2 is SQIVND in the germline V gene (reference sequence). CDR3 coding DNA: TGTGCCAGTAGTAACCCGAACGAGGCAGGGGTTCTGGGCTACACCTTC. Amino acids: CASSNPNEAGVLGYTF.

The chain uses TRBV15 and TRBJ2-5; TRBD2 might be the D (6 bases). Germline assignment: CDR1 LNHNV and CDR2 YYDKDF (reference sequence). The CDR3 is 15 amino acids. V was cut by 3 bases and J by 5 bases, with 16 bases left in between. CDR3 DNA: TGTGCCACCAGCAGCAATAGCGGATTGGGGGAGACCCAGTACTTC. Residues: CATSSNSGLGETQYF.

In regard to this clone: Compared with germline, one end of the junction differs, possibly owing to a read error. J is TRBJ2-6 and V is TRBV6-1, with D unclear. CDR1 is MNHNS and CDR2 is SASEGT in the germline V gene. The CDR3 loop spans 11 amino acids. CDR3 sequence reads: CASSDILGLAF. The CDR3 nucleotides read TGTGCCAGCAGTGATATTCTCGGTTTGGCTTTC.